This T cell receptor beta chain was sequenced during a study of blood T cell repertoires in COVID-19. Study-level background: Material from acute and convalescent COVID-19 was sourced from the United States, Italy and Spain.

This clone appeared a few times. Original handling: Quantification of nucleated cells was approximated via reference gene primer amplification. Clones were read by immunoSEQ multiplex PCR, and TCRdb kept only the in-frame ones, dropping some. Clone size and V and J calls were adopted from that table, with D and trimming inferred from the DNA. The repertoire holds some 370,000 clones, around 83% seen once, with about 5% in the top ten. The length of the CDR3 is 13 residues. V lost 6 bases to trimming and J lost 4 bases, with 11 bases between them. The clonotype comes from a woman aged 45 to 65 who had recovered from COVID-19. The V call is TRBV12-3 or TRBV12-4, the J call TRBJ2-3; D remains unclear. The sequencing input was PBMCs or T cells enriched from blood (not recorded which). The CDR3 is CASSLPPADTQYF. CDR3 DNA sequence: TGTGCCAGCAGCCTGCCGCCAGCAGATACGCAGTATTTT.